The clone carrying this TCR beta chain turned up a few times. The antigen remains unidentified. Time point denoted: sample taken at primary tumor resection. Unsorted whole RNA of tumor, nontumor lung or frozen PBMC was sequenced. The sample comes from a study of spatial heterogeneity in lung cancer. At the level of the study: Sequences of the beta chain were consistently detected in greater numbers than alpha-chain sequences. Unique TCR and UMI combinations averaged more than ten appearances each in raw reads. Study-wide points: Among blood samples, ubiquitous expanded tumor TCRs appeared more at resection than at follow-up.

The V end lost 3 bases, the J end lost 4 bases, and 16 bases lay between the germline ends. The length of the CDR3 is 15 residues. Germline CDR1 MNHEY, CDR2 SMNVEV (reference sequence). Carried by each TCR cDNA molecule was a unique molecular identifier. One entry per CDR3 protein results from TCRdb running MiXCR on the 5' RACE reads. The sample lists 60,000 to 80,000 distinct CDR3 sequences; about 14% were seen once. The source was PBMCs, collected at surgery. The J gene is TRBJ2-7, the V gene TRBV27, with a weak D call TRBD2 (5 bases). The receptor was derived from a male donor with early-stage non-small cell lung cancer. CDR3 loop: CASSFVLGEGYEQYF. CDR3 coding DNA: TGTGCCAGCAGTTTCGTCCTAGGTGAGGGATACGAGCAGTACTTC.